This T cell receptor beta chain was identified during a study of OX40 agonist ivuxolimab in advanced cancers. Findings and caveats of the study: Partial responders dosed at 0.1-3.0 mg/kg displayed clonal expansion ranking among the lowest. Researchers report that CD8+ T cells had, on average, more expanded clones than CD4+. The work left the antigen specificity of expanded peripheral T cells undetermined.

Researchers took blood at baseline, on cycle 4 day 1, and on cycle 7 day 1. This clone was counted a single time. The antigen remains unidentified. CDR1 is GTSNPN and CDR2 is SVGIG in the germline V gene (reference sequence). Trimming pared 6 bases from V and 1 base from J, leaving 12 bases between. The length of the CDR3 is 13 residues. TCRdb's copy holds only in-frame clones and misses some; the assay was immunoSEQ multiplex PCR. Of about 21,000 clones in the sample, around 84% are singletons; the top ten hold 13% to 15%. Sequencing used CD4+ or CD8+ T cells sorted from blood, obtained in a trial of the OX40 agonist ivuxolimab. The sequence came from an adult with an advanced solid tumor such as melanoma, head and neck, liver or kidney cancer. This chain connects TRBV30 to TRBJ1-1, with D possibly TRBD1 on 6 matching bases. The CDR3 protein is CACQGQSNTEAFF. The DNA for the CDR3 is TGTGCCTGTCAAGGACAGTCGAACACTGAAGCTTTCTTT.